This TCR beta chain was identified during a study of blood T cell repertoires in COVID-19. Data came from immunoSEQ multiplex PCR; TCRdb stores just in-frame clones and leaves some out. This sample yields about 230,000 clones, of which 80% to 90% are seen a single time; approximately 2.3% belongs to the top ten. Germline CDR1 and CDR2: KGHSH and LQKENI. The V gene lost 3 bases and the J gene lost 1 base, with 9 bases spanning the gap. There are 14 residues in the CDR3. This TCR was recovered from a man aged 40-49 years who had recovered from COVID-19. Material: peripheral blood. The J gene is TRBJ2-5, the V gene TRBV18, with a weak D call TRBD1 (5 bases). The CDR3 loop reads CASSPGHLQETQYF. The CDR3, as DNA: TGTGCCAGCTCACCCGGACACCTCCAAGAGACCCAGTACTTC.